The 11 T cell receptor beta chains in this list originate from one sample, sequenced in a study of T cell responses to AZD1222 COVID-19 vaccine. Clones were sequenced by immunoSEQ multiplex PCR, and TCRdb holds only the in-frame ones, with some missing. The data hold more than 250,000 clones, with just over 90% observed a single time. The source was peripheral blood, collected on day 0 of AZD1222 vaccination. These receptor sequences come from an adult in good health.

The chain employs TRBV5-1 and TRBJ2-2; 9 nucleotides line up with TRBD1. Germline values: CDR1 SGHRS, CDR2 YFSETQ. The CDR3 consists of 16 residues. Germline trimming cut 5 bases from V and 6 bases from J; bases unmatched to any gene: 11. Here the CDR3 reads CASSPGTGSRAGELFF. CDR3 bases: TGCGCCAGCAGTCCCGGGACAGGGAGTCGTGCCGGGGAGCTGTTTTTT.

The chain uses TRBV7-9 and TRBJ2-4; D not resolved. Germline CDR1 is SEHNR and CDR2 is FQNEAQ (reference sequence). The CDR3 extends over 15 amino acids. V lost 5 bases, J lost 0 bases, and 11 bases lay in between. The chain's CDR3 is CASSPPVLAKNIQYF. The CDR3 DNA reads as TGTGCCAGCAGCCCCCCAGTTCTAGCCAAAAACATTCAGTACTTC.

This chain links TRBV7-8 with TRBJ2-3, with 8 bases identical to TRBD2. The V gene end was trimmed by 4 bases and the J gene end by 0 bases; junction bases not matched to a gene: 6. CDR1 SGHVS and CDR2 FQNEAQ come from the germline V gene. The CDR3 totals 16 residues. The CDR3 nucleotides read TGTGCCAGCAGCTCTCGGGGGGGCGGGAGCACAGATACGCAGTATTTT. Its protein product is CASSSRGGGSTDTQYF.

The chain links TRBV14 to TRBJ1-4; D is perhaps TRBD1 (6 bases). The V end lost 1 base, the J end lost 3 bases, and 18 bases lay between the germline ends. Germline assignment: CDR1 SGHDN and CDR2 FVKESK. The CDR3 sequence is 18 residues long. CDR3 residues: CASSQGTSWTVANEKLFF. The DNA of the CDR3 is TGTGCCAGCAGCCAAGGGACCTCCTGGACAGTGGCTAATGAAAAACTGTTTTTT.

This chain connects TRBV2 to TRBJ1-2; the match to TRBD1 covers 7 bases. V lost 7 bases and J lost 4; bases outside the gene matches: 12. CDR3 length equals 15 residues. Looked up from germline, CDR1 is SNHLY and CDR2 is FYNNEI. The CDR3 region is CASTLRGHRGYGYTF. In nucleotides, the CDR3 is TGTGCCAGCACTCTTAGGGGCCACAGGGGCTATGGCTACACCTTC. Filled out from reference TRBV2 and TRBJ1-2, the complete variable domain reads EPEVTQTPSHQVTQMGQEVILRCVPISNHLYFYWYRQILGQKVEFLVSFYNNEISEKSEIFDDQFSVERPDGSNFTLKIRSTKLEDSAMYFCASTLRGHRGYGYTFGSGTRLTVV.

CDR3 sequence: CASSIGLAGNYEQYF. The CDR3 nucleotides are TGTGCCAGTAGTATCGGACTAGCGGGGAACTACGAGCAGTACTTC. This chain uses TRBV19 with TRBJ2-7; 12 nucleotides align to TRBD2. The CDR3 spans 15 residues. The germline CDR1 and CDR2 sequences are LNHDA and SQIVND (reference sequence). With V trimmed by 3 bases and J by 3 bases, 3 bases remained unmatched.

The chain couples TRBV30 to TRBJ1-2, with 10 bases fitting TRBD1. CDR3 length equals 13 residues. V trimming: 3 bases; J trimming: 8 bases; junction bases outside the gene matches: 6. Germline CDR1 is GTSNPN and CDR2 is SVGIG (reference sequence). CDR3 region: CAWSLTGGGGYTF. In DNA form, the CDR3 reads TGTGCCTGGAGCTTGACAGGGGGCGGCGGCTACACCTTC.

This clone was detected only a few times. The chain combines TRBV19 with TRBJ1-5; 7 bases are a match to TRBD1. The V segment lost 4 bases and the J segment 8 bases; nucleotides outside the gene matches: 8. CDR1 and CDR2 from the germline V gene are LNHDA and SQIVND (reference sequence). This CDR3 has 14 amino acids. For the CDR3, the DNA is TGTGCCAGTAGTAACCAGGGGGATTGGGAGCCCCAGCATTTT. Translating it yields CASSNQGDWEPQHF.

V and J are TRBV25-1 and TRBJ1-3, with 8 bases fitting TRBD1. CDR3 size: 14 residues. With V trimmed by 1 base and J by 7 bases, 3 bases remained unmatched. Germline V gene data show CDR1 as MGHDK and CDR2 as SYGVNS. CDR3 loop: CASSEFGTGNTIYF. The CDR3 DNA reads TGTGCCAGCAGTGAATTTGGGACAGGCAACACCATATATTTT.

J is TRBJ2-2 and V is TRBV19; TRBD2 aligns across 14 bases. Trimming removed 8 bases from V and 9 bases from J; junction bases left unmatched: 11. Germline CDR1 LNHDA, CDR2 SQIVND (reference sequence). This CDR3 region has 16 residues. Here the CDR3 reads CASHPQTSGRARELFF. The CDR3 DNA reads TGTGCCAGTCACCCACAGACTAGCGGGAGGGCCCGGGAGCTGTTTTTT.

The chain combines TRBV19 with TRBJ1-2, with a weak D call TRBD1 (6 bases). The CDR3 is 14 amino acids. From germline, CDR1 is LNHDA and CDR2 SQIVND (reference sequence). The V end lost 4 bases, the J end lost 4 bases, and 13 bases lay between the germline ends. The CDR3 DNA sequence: TGTGCCAGTAGTAAGGGGGTACTGGTCTATGGCTACACCTTC. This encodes CASSKGVLVYGYTF.